This T cell receptor (beta chain) was sequenced during a study of blood T cell repertoires in COVID-19. Study information: Both acute and convalescent COVID-19 samples were obtained from the United States, Italy and Spain. From T cells, B-cell-depleted T cells, or PBMCs came the material, which was cDNA or gDNA.

Authors' analysis steps: How many nucleated cells were present was estimated from reference gene primer amplification. The data were produced by immunoSEQ multiplex PCR, yet TCRdb's version contains in-frame clones alone and is incomplete. The V and J calls and clone size come from that table; D and trimming were worked out from the DNA. The repertoire includes about 220,000 clones, 80% to 85% of them detected once, and 3% sits in the top ten. Trimming cost V 7 bases and J 4 bases; bases outside gene matches: 4. This CDR3 contains 12 residues. Germline assignment: CDR1 SGDLS and CDR2 YYNGEE. The chain links TRBV9 to TRBJ1-1, with 7 bases lining up with TRBD1. This sequence originates from a woman younger than 45 who had recovered from COVID-19. Sequences were obtained from peripheral blood. The CDR3 is CASSQGGTEAFF. CDR3 coding DNA: TGTGCCAGCTCCCAGGGGGGCACTGAAGCTTTCTTT.